This TCR beta chain derives from a study of monozygotic twins with inflammatory bowel disease. CDR1 and CDR2 from the germline V gene are MNHEY and SVGAGI. CDR3 length equals 16 residues. TCRdb reworked the 5' RACE reads into one entry per CDR3 protein, no DNA. The sample has 330,000 or so distinct CDR3 sequences. This rearrangement joins TRBV6-5 to TRBJ2-5; TCRdb reports TRBD2, a call that lacks DNA to check it against. This sequence originates from a human donor with ulcerative colitis or Crohn's disease, or a healthy co-twin of an affected twin (not recorded which). The sample consisted of blood. The CDR3 loop reads CASSYFVTLPEETQYF.